One sample yielded the 30 T cell receptor beta chains listed below, sequenced in a study of early T cells in non-severe SARS-CoV-2 infection. TCRdb called the 5' RACE reads again in MiXCR, with one record for every CDR3 protein. The sample contains approximately 75,000 distinct CDR3 sequences, more than 12% of which appear only once. The input for sequencing was whole blood, taken at baseline. These receptors came from an adult who was a healthcare worker with PCR-confirmed SARS-CoV-2 infection or an uninfected control (not recorded which).

The chain carries TRBV25-1 and TRBJ1-4, with D perhaps matching TRBD1 (6 bases). The V gene lost 3 bases and the J gene lost 8 bases, with 16 bases spanning the gap. The CDR3 consists of 15 residues. The germline gives CDR1 MGHDK, CDR2 SYGVNS. The chain's CDR3 is CASSDLRGYQEKLFF. CDR3 DNA: TGTGCCAGCAGTGACCTGAGGGGGTACCAAGAAAAACTGTTTTTT. The whole variable domain, filled in from reference TRBV25-1 and TRBJ1-4, reads EADIYQTPRYLVIGTGKKITLECSQTMGHDKMYWYQQDPGMELHLIHYSYGVNSTEKGDLSSESTVSRIRTEHFPLTLESARPSHTSQYLCASSDLRGYQEKLFFGSGTQLSVL.

The chain joins TRBV7-9 to TRBJ2-3; no firm D call. CDR3 length equals 12 residues. Germline assignment: CDR1 SEHNR and CDR2 FQNEAQ (reference sequence). The ends were cut back, 2 bases at V and 10 bases at J, with 10 bases in the middle. The CDR3 loop reads CASSLSPPPQYF. The CDR3 DNA follows: TGTGCCAGCAGCTTAAGTCCTCCTCCGCAGTATTTT.

The V call is TRBV6-5, the J call TRBJ2-3, with TRBD1 matching 9 bases. CDR3 length: 13 residues. Germline-derived CDR1 and CDR2 are MNHEY and SVGAGI. Trimming cost V 6 bases and J 8 bases; bases outside gene matches: 6. The CDR3 DNA reads as TGTGCCAGCAGAGGGACAGGGTCGGGTACGCAGTATTTT. Protein: CASRGTGSGTQYF.

The chain joins TRBV14 to TRBJ2-1, with 11 bases fitting TRBD2. The CDR3 has 18 residues. V gave up 2 bases and J gave up 0 bases; unmatched junction bases: 6. Germline CDR1 and CDR2: SGHDN and FVKESK. The CDR3 protein is CASSQFRTSGSSYNEQFF. The CDR3 DNA is TGTGCCAGCAGCCAATTTAGGACTAGCGGGTCCTCCTACAATGAGCAGTTCTTC.

The V and J genes are TRBV5-4 and TRBJ2-2; 7 nucleotides line up with TRBD2. This CDR3 spans 15 amino acids. Trimming cost V 4 bases and J 1 base; bases outside gene matches: 4. Germline CDR1 SGHNT, CDR2 YYREEE (reference sequence). Written as DNA, the CDR3 is TGTGCCAGCAGCCGGGACTATAGGAACACCGGGGAGCTGTTTTTT. Protein: CASSRDYRNTGELFF.

The chain uses TRBV7-2 and TRBJ2-1, with D possibly TRBD2 on 6 matching bases. Trimming shortened V by 3 bases and J by 9 bases, and 12 bases separated the two germline ends. The germline V gene encodes CDR1 SGHTA and CDR2 FQGNSA. The CDR3 is 13 residues long. The CDR3 is CASSFSSVGEQFF. CDR3 DNA sequence: TGTGCCAGCAGCTTTTCTAGCGTCGGTGAGCAGTTCTTC.

The chain links TRBV19 to TRBJ2-1; D possibly corresponds to TRBD2 (5 bases). The CDR3 has 14 residues. The V end was cut by 5 bases, the J end by 2 bases, with 10 bases between. CDR1 is LNHDA, CDR2 SQIVND, per germline (reference sequence). CDR3 residues: CASSEGPTYNEQFF. CDR3 coding DNA: TGTGCCAGTAGTGAGGGCCCCACCTACAATGAGCAGTTCTTC.

This clonotype turned up a few times. The chain recombines TRBV7-3 with TRBJ2-1; the match to TRBD2 covers 9 bases. The CDR3 extends over 17 amino acids. The junction had 7 bases not matched to a gene; V was cut back by 4 bases and J by 0 bases. From germline, CDR1 is SGHTA and CDR2 FQGTGA. CDR3 amino acids: CASSSGLAYSSYNEQFF. Here the CDR3 DNA reads TGTGCCAGCAGCTCCGGACTAGCGTACAGCTCCTACAATGAGCAGTTCTTC.

This clonotype came up many times. The chain couples TRBV28 to TRBJ1-2; D not certain. CDR3 size: 11 residues. Germline V CDR1 and CDR2: MDHEN, SYDVKM. V shed 2 bases and J shed 2 bases, with 0 bases lying between them. The CDR3: CASSLNYGYTF. CDR3 in DNA: TGTGCCAGCAGTTTAAACTATGGCTACACCTTC.

This clonotype was seen more than once but under ten times. The V gene is TRBV6-2 or TRBV6-3, the J gene TRBJ2-7; 7 bases fit TRBD2. The CDR3 contains 12 residues. Germline CDR1 MNHEY, CDR2 SVGEGT. The trim removed 5 bases at V and 9 bases at J, leaving 7 bases unmatched. This CDR3 reads CASSDPPSGQYF. In DNA form, the CDR3 reads TGTGCCAGCAGTGACCCCCCTAGCGGGCAGTACTTC.

This clonotype was counted many times. The rearrangement links TRBV25-1 to TRBJ2-7; D possibly corresponds to TRBD2 (5 bases). The CDR3 runs 11 residues. V lost 9 bases and J lost 7, with 13 bases in between. Germline CDR1 is MGHDK and CDR2 is SYGVNS. Here the CDR3 reads CASTGRSEQYF. The CDR3 bases are TGTGCCAGTACGGGAAGGAGTGAGCAGTACTTC.

The chain joins TRBV28 to TRBJ1-5; D possibly corresponds to TRBD1 (5 bases). This CDR3 comprises 11 residues. V lost 5 bases, J lost 7 bases, and 6 bases lay in between. Per the germline V gene, CDR1 is MDHEN and CDR2 is SYDVKM. The CDR3, as DNA: TGTGCCAGCAGTAGGGGACAGCCCCAGCATTTT. It is translated as CASSRGQPQHF.

There are a few counts of this clonotype. The CDR3 region has the DNA TGCAGCGTCACAGGTTCGAACACTGAAGCTTTCTTT. It specifies CSVTGSNTEAFF. This chain connects TRBV29-1 to TRBJ1-1; tentative D call: TRBD1 (5 bases). With 6 bases removed from V and 1 base from J, the gap between germline ends came to 9 bases. The CDR3 is 12 amino acids. Per the germline V gene, CDR1 is SQVTM and CDR2 is ANQGSEA.

This clonotype was detected many times. The chain uses TRBV9 and TRBJ2-2, with TRBD1 matching over 8 bases. Unmatched junction bases numbered 11, after V lost 4 bases and J lost 3 bases. In germline, CDR1 is SGDLS, CDR2 YYNGEE. This CDR3 spans 17 amino acids. The CDR3 region is CASSYPRGQFYTGELFF. CDR3 DNA: TGTGCCAGCAGCTACCCCAGGGGGCAGTTTTACACCGGGGAGCTGTTTTTT.

The rearrangement uses TRBV18 and TRBJ2-1; possibly TRBD1 for D (6 bases). The CDR3 has 13 amino acids. CDR1 and CDR2 (germline): KGHSH, LQKENI. Between the trimmed V and J ends, which lost 4 bases and 15 bases, there was a span of 19 bases. The CDR3 loop reads CASSLQAGDPAFF. CDR3 nucleotides: TGTGCCAGCTCACTTCAGGCAGGGGACCCCGCGTTCTTC.

This clonotype came up many times. This chain joins TRBV5-4 and TRBJ2-1; D is possibly TRBD2 (5 bases). From germline, CDR1 is SGHNT and CDR2 YYREEE (reference sequence). V shed 6 bases and J shed 5 bases, with 18 bases lying between them. The CDR3 is 15 residues long. CDR3 residues: CASKSVGSLNNEQFF. The CDR3, as DNA: TGTGCCAGCAAGTCCGTGGGGAGCCTAAACAATGAGCAGTTCTTC.

This chain links TRBV9 with TRBJ1-2; no clear D. From germline, CDR1 is SGDLS and CDR2 YYNGEE. The CDR3 has 17 amino acids. The V and J ends lost 4 bases and 4 bases respectively, with 23 bases between them. CDR3 nucleotide sequence: TGTGCCAGCAGCTCCGGAGGGAGTAGCGGCAGAAGCTATGGCTACACCTTC. Protein product: CASSSGGSSGRSYGYTF.

The V call is TRBV12-3 or TRBV12-4, the J call TRBJ2-5; D is ambiguous. CDR3 size: 15 residues. Trimming stripped 7 bases from V and 3 bases from J, with 18 bases between. The CDR3 protein is CASTPTSWRKETQYF. CDR3 DNA: TGTGCCAGCACCCCGACGAGCTGGCGAAAAGAGACCCAGTACTTC.

The V gene is TRBV18, the J gene TRBJ2-5, with TRBD2 matching 8 bases. Germline CDR1 KGHSH, CDR2 LQKENI. CDR3 size: 14 residues. V lost 4 bases, J lost 3 bases, and 4 bases stayed unmatched. The CDR3 region is CASSLSAGEETQYF. Written as DNA, the CDR3 is TGTGCCAGCTCACTTTCAGCGGGAGAAGAGACCCAGTACTTC.

This clonotype was observed at least ten times. The chain carries TRBV20-1 and TRBJ1-1; no definite D call. Germline V lookup: CDR1 DFQATT, CDR2 SNEGSKA (reference sequence). This CDR3 contains 10 residues. Deletions cut 2 bases from V and 8 bases from J, with 6 bases between. CDR3 in DNA: TGCAGTGCTAGACATCACGAAGCTTTCTTT. Protein product: CSARHHEAFF.

The V call is TRBV30, the J call TRBJ2-3; weak D call: TRBD1 (6 bases). Germline values: CDR1 GTSNPN, CDR2 SVGIG (reference sequence). V lost 0 bases, J lost 2 bases, and 12 bases lay in between. The length of the CDR3 is 15 residues. The CDR3 protein is CAWSVGGRVTDTQYF. The DNA for the CDR3 is TGTGCCTGGAGTGTAGGGGGAAGGGTCACAGATACGCAGTATTTT.

Only a few counts were recorded for this clonotype. This chain joins TRBV11-2 and TRBJ2-1; 11 bases align to TRBD2. V was clipped by 1 base and J by 8 bases; unmatched bases: 10. This CDR3 spans 17 amino acids. Germline-derived CDR1 and CDR2 are SGHAT and FQNNGV. The CDR3 DNA reads TGTGCCAGCAGCTTAGTCCGGCTAGCGGGAGGTAGGGATGAGCAGTTCTTC. Encoded protein: CASSLVRLAGGRDEQFF.

This clonotype was seen only a few times. The chain employs TRBV10-3 and TRBJ1-6, with unresolved D. The length of the CDR3 is 12 residues. The V gene's germline CDR1 is ENHRY and CDR2 SYGVKD. The V end was cut by 3 bases, the J end by 12 bases, with 9 bases between. The CDR3 DNA is TGTGCCATCAGTGAATTGCAAGGACCCCTCCACTTT. It specifies CAISELQGPLHF.

CDR3 region: CASRNAGQSVTEAFF. The CDR3 DNA reads as TGTGCCAGCCGGAATGCGGGACAGTCGGTCACTGAAGCTTTCTTT. This chain uses TRBV28 with TRBJ1-1, with TRBD1 identical over 7 bases. CDR1 MDHEN and CDR2 SYDVKM come from the germline V gene. Trimming cost V 8 bases and J 4 bases; bases outside gene matches: 13. The CDR3 has 15 residues.

This clonotype was seen at least ten times. The chain combines TRBV4-1 with TRBJ2-3, with D perhaps TRBD1 or TRBD2 (6 bases each). The CDR3 sequence is 15 residues long. Germline V gene sequence: CDR1 MGHRA, CDR2 YSYEKL. The ends were cut back, 0 bases at V and 4 bases at J, with 11 bases in the middle. The CDR3: CASSQERGLADTQYF. CDR3 coding DNA: TGCGCCAGCAGCCAAGAACGGGGGCTGGCAGATACGCAGTATTTT.

This clonotype was seen ten or more times. The V and J genes are TRBV10-2 and TRBJ2-3; the match to TRBD2 covers 7 bases. V shed 10 bases and J 0 bases; nucleotides not matched to a gene: 10. The CDR3 length is 15 residues. CDR1 and CDR2 from the germline V gene are WSHSY and SAAADI. The DNA for the CDR3 is TGCGCCACCCGGGATAGCGGGCTGAGCACAGATACGCAGTATTTT. Amino acids: CATRDSGLSTDTQYF.

This clonotype has more than one count but fewer than ten. The rearrangement uses TRBV20-1 and TRBJ2-2; 8 nucleotides agree with TRBD2. This CDR3 is built from 13 residues. Germline lookup yields CDR1 DFQATT and CDR2 SNEGSKA (reference sequence). Trimming removed 6 bases from V and 0 bases from J; junction bases left unmatched: 0. This chain's CDR3 is CSAGRANTGELFF. CDR3 DNA sequence: TGCAGTGCCGGGAGGGCGAACACCGGGGAGCTGTTTTTT.

V usage is TRBV27 and J usage is TRBJ1-5, with a tentative D call TRBD1 (6 bases). CDR1 is MNHEY, CDR2 SMNVEV, per germline (reference sequence). Trimming cost V 0 bases and J 1 base, with 7 bases left between them. The CDR3 extends over 15 amino acids. CDR3 sequence (DNA): TGTGCCAGCAGTTTATCGGGGGGCAGCAATCAGCCCCAGCATTTT. Encoded protein: CASSLSGGSNQPQHF.

The chain recombines TRBV12-3 or TRBV12-4 with TRBJ2-5; no reliable D call. This CDR3 region has 13 residues. V was cut by 3 bases and J by 1 base, with 6 bases left in between. This chain's CDR3 is CASSFATQETQYF. CDR3 coding DNA: TGTGCCAGCAGTTTCGCCACCCAAGAGACCCAGTACTTC.

This clonotype was counted only a few times. This chain links TRBV7-6 with TRBJ2-7; D may be TRBD2 (7 bases). The CDR3 runs to 14 residues. Germline V gene lookup returns CDR1 SGHVS and CDR2 FNYEAQ. The germline V and J ends were trimmed by 3 bases and 5 bases, with 14 bases remaining between them. DNA of the CDR3: TGTGCCAGCAGCTTGACGGGGGGCACGGACGAGCAGTACTTC. Translation gives CASSLTGGTDEQYF.